The present T cell receptor (beta chain) was sequenced within a study of shared clonotypes between healthy human individuals. Study summary: Serving as donors were two women and three men, whose ages spanned 18 to 49.

Genomic DNA per cell subset filled all wells of several immunoSEQ plates. This table comes from immunoSEQ multiplex PCR, and its TCRdb copy is limited to in-frame clones, with some not included. Among about half a million clones listed, more than 65% were seen once. Sequenced sample: PBMCs. The source of this sequence is a woman aged 40 to 50 in good health. Some clones in this sample may be carry-over from other donors' samples.

This CDR3 is CASSLYVGAGQPQHF. CDR3 DNA: TGTGCCAGCAGTTTATATGTGGGGGCTGGGCAGCCCCAGCATTTT. The chain has TRBV27 and TRBJ1-5; TRBD1 might be the D (6 bases). CDR3 length: 15 residues. Trimming took off 1 base at V and 7 bases at J, with 14 bases between the two ends. Looked up from germline, CDR1 is MNHEY and CDR2 is SMNVEV (reference sequence).